What follows describes a single T cell receptor beta chain. The target antigen is unknown. The data were taken from a study of shared clonotypes between healthy human individuals. Study-wide background: CD4 naive and memory got three plates each, CD8 naive two, CD8 memory one.

Points from the study as a whole: The study found lower generation probabilities in non-shared clonotypes than in those shared by all four donors. Among donors, clonotype sharing was expected to be affected by sequencing depth.

Looked up from germline, CDR1 is SGHTS and CDR2 is YDEGEE. This CDR3 has 18 residues. Unmatched junction bases numbered 13, after V lost 2 bases and J lost 2 bases. In the original analysis: In the immunoSEQ data, sequences were junction-only and lacked quality scores, so filtering differed. Only in-frame clones appear in the TCRdb table, and some are missing; sequencing was by immunoSEQ multiplex PCR. D and trimming were read from the DNA, whereas the V and J calls and clone size are those reported in that table. Of a few million clones listed, 92% are singletons. The receptor was derived from a man in his late teens or twenties in good health. Some clones in this sample may be carry-over from other donors' samples. This chain uses TRBV5-8 with TRBJ1-5; the match to TRBD1 covers 7 bases. Sequenced input: naive CD4+ T cells from PBMCs. Subset: CD45RA+ positively selected. DNA of the CDR3: TGTGCCAGCAGCTTACTCCCTACTTGGACAGGTCGCAATCAGCCCCAGCATTTT. This gives the protein CASSLLPTWTGRNQPQHF.